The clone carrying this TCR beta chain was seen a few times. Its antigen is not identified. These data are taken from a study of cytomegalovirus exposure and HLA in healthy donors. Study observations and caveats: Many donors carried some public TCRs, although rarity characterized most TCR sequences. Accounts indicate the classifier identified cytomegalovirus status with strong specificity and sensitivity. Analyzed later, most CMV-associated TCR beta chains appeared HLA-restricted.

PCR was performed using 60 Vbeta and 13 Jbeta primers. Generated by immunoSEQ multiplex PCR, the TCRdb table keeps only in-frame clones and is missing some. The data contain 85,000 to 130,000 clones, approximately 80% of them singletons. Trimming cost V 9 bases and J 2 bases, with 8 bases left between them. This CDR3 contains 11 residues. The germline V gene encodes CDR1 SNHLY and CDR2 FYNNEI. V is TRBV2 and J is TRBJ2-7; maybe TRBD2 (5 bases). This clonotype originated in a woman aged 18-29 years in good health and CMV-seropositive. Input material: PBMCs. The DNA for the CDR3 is TGTGCCAGTCAGACTACCTACGAGCAGTACTTC. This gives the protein CASQTTYEQYF.